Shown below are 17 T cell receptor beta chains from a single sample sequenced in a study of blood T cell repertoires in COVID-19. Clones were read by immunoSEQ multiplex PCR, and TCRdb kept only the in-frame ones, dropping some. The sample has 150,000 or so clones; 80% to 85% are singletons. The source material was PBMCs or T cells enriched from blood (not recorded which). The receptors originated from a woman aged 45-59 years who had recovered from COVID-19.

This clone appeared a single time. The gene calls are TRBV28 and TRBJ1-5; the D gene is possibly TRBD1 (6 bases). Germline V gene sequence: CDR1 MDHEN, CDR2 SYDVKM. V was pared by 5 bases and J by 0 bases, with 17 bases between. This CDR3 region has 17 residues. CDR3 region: CASSPTGLGYSNQPQHF. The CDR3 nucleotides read TGTGCCAGCAGTCCGACAGGCCTGGGGTATAGCAATCAGCCCCAGCATTTT.

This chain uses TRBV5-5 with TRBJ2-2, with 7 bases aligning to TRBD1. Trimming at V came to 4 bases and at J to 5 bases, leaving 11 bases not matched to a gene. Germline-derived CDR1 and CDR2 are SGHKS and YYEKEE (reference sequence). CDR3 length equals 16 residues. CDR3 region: CASSGPGRGSTGELFF. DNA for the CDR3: TGTGCCAGCAGCGGGCCTGGCAGGGGGTCTACCGGGGAGCTGTTTTTT.

The CDR3 region is CASSHPLQGRAGTGELFF. For the CDR3, the DNA is TGTGCCAGCAGCCACCCCCTCCAAGGGCGCGCAGGGACCGGGGAGCTGTTTTTT. V usage is TRBV4-2 and J usage is TRBJ2-2, with a weak D call TRBD1 (5 bases). V was shortened by 3 bases and J by 5 bases, with 22 bases between the two germline ends. This CDR3 region has 18 residues. From germline, CDR1 is LGHNA and CDR2 YNFKEQ.

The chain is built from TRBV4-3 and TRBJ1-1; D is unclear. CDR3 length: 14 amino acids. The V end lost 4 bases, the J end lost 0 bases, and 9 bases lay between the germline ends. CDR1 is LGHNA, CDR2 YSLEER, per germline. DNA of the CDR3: TGCGCCAGCAGCCTAGACATAGTGAACACTGAAGCTTTCTTT. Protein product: CASSLDIVNTEAFF.

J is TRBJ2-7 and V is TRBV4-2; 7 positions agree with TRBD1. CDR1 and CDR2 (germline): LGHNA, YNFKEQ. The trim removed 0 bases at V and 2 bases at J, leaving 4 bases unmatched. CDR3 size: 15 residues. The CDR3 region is CASSQEWDSAYEQYF. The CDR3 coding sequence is TGTGCCAGCAGCCAAGAATGGGACAGCGCCTACGAGCAGTACTTC.

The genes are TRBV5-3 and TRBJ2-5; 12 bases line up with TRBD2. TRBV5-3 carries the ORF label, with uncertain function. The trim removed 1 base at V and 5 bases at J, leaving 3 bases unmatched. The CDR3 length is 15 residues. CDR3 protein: CARSLRGLAGETQYF. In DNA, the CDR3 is TGTGCCAGAAGCTTGAGGGGACTAGCGGGTGAGACCCAGTACTTC.

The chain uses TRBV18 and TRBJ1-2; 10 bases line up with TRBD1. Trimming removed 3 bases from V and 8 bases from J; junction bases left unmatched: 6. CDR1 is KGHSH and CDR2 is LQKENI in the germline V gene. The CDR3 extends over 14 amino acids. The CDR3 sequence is CASSPDRGQRGYTF. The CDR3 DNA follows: TGTGCCAGCTCACCCGACAGGGGGCAGCGGGGCTACACCTTC.

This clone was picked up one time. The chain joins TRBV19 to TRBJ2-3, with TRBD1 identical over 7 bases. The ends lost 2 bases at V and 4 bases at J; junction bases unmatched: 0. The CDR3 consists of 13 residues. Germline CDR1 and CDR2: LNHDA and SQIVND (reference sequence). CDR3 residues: CASSITGADTQYF. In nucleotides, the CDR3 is TGTGCCAGTAGTATAACAGGGGCAGATACGCAGTATTTT. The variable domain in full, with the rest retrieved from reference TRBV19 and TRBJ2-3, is DGGITQSPKYLFRKEGQNVTLSCEQNLNHDAMYWYRQDPGQGLRLIYYSQIVNDFQKGDIAEGYSVSREKKESFPLTVTSAQKNPTAFYLCASSITGADTQYFGPGTRLTVL.

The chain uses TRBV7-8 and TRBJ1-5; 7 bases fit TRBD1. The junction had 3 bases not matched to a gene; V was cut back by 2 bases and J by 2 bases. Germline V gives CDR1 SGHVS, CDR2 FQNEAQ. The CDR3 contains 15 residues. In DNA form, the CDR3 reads TGTGCCAGCAGCTTACTGGGGACAGGCAATCAGCCCCAGCATTTT. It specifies CASSLLGTGNQPQHF.

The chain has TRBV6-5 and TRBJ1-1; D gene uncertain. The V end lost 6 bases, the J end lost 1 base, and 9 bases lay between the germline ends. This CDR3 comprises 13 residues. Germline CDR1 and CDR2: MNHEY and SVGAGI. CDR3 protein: CASRSTENTEAFF. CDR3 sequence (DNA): TGTGCCAGCAGGAGTACAGAGAACACTGAAGCTTTCTTT.

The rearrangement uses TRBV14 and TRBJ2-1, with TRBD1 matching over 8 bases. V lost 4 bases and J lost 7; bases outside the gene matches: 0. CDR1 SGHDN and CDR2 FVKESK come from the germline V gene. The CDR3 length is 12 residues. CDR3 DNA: TGTGCCAGCAGCCGACAGGGGAATGAGCAGTTCTTC. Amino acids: CASSRQGNEQFF.

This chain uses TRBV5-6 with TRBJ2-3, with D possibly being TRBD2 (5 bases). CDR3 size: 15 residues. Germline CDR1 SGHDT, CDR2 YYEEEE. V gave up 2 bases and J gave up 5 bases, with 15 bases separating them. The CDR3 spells CASSFARAAVDTQYF. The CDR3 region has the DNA TGTGCCAGCAGCTTCGCTAGAGCAGCGGTAGATACGCAGTATTTT.

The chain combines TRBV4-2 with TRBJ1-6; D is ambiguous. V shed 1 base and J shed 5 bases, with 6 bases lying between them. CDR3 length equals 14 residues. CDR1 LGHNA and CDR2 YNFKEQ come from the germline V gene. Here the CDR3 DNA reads TGTGCCAGCAGCCAAGTTGAGAATAATTCACCCCTCCACTTT. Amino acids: CASSQVENNSPLHF.

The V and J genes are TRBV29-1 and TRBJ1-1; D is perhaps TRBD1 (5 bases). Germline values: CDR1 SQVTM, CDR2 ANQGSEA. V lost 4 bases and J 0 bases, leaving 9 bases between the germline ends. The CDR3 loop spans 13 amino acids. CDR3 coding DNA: TGCAGCGTTGCTCAGGGCTTGAACACTGAAGCTTTCTTT. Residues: CSVAQGLNTEAFF.

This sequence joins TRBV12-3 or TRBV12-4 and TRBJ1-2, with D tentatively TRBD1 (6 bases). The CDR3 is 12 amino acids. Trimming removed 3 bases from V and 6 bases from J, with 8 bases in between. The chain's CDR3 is CASSFYRDGYTF. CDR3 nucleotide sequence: TGTGCCAGCAGTTTTTACAGGGATGGCTACACCTTC.

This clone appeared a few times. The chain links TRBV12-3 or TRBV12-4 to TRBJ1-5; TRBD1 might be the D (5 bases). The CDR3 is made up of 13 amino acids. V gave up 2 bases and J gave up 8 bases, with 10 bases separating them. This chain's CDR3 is CASSLNQGKPQHF. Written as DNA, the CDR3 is TGTGCCAGCAGTTTAAACCAGGGAAAGCCCCAGCATTTT.

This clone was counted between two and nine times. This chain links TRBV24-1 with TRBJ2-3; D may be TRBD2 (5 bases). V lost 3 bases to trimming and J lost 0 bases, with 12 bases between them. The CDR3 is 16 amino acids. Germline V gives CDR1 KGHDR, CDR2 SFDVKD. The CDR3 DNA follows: TGTGCCACCAGTGATGCGAGGGTGGGCAGCACAGATACGCAGTATTTT. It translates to CATSDARVGSTDTQYF.